This is a list of T cell receptor beta chains from one sample in a study of identical twins. TCRdb independently ran MiXCR on the 5' RACE reads; one entry per CDR3 protein. The data hold 410,000 or so distinct CDR3 sequences, with under 20% observed a single time. Sequencing was carried out using naive T cells sorted from blood. The receptors here all came from a man between 50 and 59 years old in good health. Both conserved end residues are part of each CDR3. A D gene is named only where the DNA matches it firmly. The listing skips clone size in some rows; elsewhere it reads once, few, many or a size class.

>TRBJ2-1|.|TRBV5-6|many
TGTGCCAGCAGCGTGGGGTGGGGCGGATCCTACAATGAGCAGTTCTTC
CASSVGWGGSYNEQFF
>TRBJ1-1|.|TRBV6-1|many
TGTGCCAGCAGGGCCGGGACCTTGAACACTGAAGCTTTCTTT
CASRAGTLNTEAFF
>TRBJ2-4|.|TRBV6-1|few
TGTGCCAGCAGTCAGGACACAATCCGGGGAAACATTCAGTACTTC
CASSQDTIRGNIQYF
>TRBJ2-3|.|TRBV27|once
TGTGCCAGCAGTTCCTTAGGGGCCGGCACAGATACGCAGTATTTT
CASSSLGAGTDTQYF
>TRBJ1-2|.|TRBV7-9|.
TGTGCCAGCAGCTTAGTTGGCTACACCTTC
CASSLVGYTF
>TRBJ1-2|.|TRBV14|.
TGTGCCAGCAGCCAACTCCCGCGTCCGAATGGCTACACCTTC
CASSQLPRPNGYTF
>TRBJ1-6|.|TRBV5-6|.
TGTGCCAGCAGCTTGTTTTCCAATTCACCCCTCCACTTT
CASSLFSNSPLHF
>TRBJ2-4|.|TRBV7-9|.
TGTGCCAGCAGCCTTGACAGTCTAGCCAAAAACATTCAGTACTTC
CASSLDSLAKNIQYF
>TRBJ2-7|.|TRBV4-1|.
TGCGCCAGCAGCCCGGGACGACATTCCTACGAGCAGTACTTC
CASSPGRHSYEQYF
>TRBJ1-4|.|TRBV7-2|.
TGTGCCAGCAGCTTAGAAGGCAATAATGAAAAACTGTTTTTT
CASSLEGNNEKLFF
>TRBJ2-1|TRBD2|TRBV18|many
TGTGCCAGCTCACCGGGACTAGCGGGGGCCAGCTCCTACAATGAGCAGTTCTTC
CASSPGLAGASSYNEQFF
>TRBJ2-1|.|TRBV5-1|.
TGCGCCAGCAGCCTCCGGACTCCCTTTATGGGGGAGCAGTTCTTC
CASSLRTPFMGEQFF
>TRBJ1-2|.|TRBV5-1|.
TGCGCCAGCAGCTTGGCCCACAGCTACTATGGCTACACCTTC
CASSLAHSYYGYTF
>TRBJ2-5|.|TRBV11-2|.
TGTGCCAGCAGCTTAGGGGCAGAGCGGGAGACCCAGTACTTC
CASSLGAERETQYF
>TRBJ2-7|TRBD2|TRBV4-2|.
TGTGCCAGCAGCCAAGATCTAGCGGCATACGAGCAGTACTTC
CASSQDLAAYEQYF
>TRBJ2-7|.|TRBV10-3|.
TGTGCCATCAGTGAGAAGGGCGGTGAGCAGTACTTC
CAISEKGGEQYF
>TRBJ2-1|.|TRBV5-6|.
TGTGCCAGCAGCTCGAGTGACAGGTTACCTTACAATGAGCAGTTCTTC
CASSSSDRLPYNEQFF
>TRBJ1-1|.|TRBV5-1|.
TGCGCCAGCAGCCCTACTGCGAACACTGAAGCTTTCTTT
CASSPTANTEAFF
>TRBJ2-3|TRBD1|TRBV29-1|.
TGCAGCGTTGATTTAGGGGGACAGGCTATTGCAGATACGCAGTATTTT
CSVDLGGQAIADTQYF
>TRBJ2-2|.|TRBV20-1|few
TGCAGTGCTAGAGGGGCCGGTGTGGGCACCGGGGAGCTGTTTTTT
CSARGAGVGTGELFF
>TRBJ2-7|.|TRBV5-5|.
TGTGCCAGCAGCTCCAGGCGGGACAGCTACGAGCAGTACTTC
CASSSRRDSYEQYF
>TRBJ2-5|.|TRBV20-1|.
TGCAGTGCTAGCCGCGGGGACTACCAAGAGACCCAGTACTTC
CSASRGDYQETQYF
>TRBJ2-2|TRBD2|TRBV6-5|many
TGTGCCAGCAGTTACTCGATACAGTTAGCGGGAGGGACCGGGGAGCTGTTTTTT
CASSYSIQLAGGTGELFF
>TRBJ2-7|TRBD1|TRBV20-1|.
TGCAGTGCTAGAGTAGGTAACAGGGGATACGAGCAGTACTTC
CSARVGNRGYEQYF
>TRBJ1-5|.|TRBV28|.
TGTGCCAGCATCTCAACAGCGGCAGGTAGCAATCAGCCCCAGCATTTT
CASISTAAGSNQPQHF
>TRBJ2-7|TRBD1|TRBV5-1|.
TGCGCCAGCAGCTTAGGACAGGGAGGCTCCGAGCAGTACTTC
CASSLGQGGSEQYF
>TRBJ1-1|.|TRBV5-1|.
TGCGCCAGCAGCTTGGCACAGGGCGAGGGCACTGAAGCTTTCTTT
CASSLAQGEGTEAFF
>TRBJ2-5|.|TRBV29-1|many
TGCAGCGCCCGGCGCTCTGGGGAGACCCAGTACTTC
CSARRSGETQYF
>TRBJ2-1|TRBD2|TRBV12-3/TRBV12-4|.
TGTGCCAGCAGGCAGCGGGGGGGCTTTGAGCAGTTCTTC
CASRQRGGFEQFF
>TRBJ2-3|.|TRBV10-3|few
TGTGCCATCAGTGAGGGGGACTTCACAGATACGCAGTATTTT
CAISEGDFTDTQYF
>TRBJ2-1|TRBD2|TRBV24-1|.
TGTGCCACCAGTCTAGCGGAGGGCTACAATGAGCAGTTCTTC
CATSLAEGYNEQFF
>TRBJ2-1|TRBD2|TRBV27|few
TGTGCCAGCAATGCGGGGGGCTACAATGAGCAGTTCTTC
CASNAGGYNEQFF
>TRBJ1-6|TRBD1|TRBV6-1|many
TGTGCCAGCAAGAGGTATCGGACAGGGGAAAACTCACCCCTCCACTTT
CASKRYRTGENSPLHF
>TRBJ2-7|TRBD2|TRBV7-2|.
TGTGCCAGCAGCTTATCGACCCCTGCTTGGGCGCGGGAGGGAAGGGCCTACGAGCAGTACTTC
CASSLSTPAWAREGRAYEQYF